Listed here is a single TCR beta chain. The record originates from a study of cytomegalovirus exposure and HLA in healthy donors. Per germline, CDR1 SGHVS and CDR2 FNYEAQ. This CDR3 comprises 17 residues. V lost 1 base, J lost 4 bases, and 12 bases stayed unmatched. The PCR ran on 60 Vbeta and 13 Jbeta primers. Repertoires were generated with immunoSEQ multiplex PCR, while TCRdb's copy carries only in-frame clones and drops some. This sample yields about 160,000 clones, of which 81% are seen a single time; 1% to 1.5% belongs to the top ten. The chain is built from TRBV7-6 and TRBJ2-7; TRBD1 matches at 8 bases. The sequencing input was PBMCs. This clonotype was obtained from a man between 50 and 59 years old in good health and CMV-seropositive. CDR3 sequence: CASSLEGTGTGNYEQYF. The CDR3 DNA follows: TGTGCCAGCAGCTTAGAGGGAACCGGGACAGGCAATTACGAGCAGTACTTC.